This entry describes one TCR beta chain. The record originates from a study of blood T cell repertoires in COVID-19. Study as a whole: In each case, the material was cDNA or gDNA derived from T cells, B-cell-depleted T cells, or PBMCs.

CDR3 length: 14 amino acids. Trimming took 4 bases from V and 1 from J, leaving 10 bases between them. Germline CDR1 is SGHAT and CDR2 is FQNNGV. Participant ages covered roughly 18 to 89 years across 24 US areas. Original processing methods: Estimated nucleated cell counts came from reference gene primer amplification. Assay: immunoSEQ multiplex PCR; the TCRdb copy retains only in-frame clones and omits some. The DNA was the basis for D and trimming; V, J and clone size are from that table. The sample has approximately 160,000 clones, around 80% seen once. The sample comprised PBMCs or T cells enriched from blood (not recorded which). The clonotype originates from a man aged 45-60 years who had recovered from COVID-19. The rearrangement uses TRBV11-2 and TRBJ2-5; TRBD1 might be the D (5 bases). This CDR3 reads CASSSWGLQETQYF. Written as DNA, the CDR3 is TGTGCCAGCAGCTCCTGGGGCCTCCAAGAGACCCAGTACTTC.